This T cell receptor beta chain was observed in a study of T cell repertoires and HLA-DP antigens. At the level of the study: One alloantigen had around 11 groove amino acid differences from self, the other one. Average DNA input: 218.4 ng for CD137+CD4+ sorts, approximately 1,200 ng pre-culture. Findings and caveats of the study: Clones undetected before culture averaged about 35% against one allele and about 50% against the other.

The method was immunoSEQ multiplex PCR; TCRdb's version includes in-frame clones alone and lacks a portion of them. Of some 110,000 clones listed, 80% to 95% were seen once; the top ten hold about 0.3%. V was pared by 1 base and J by 16 bases, with 14 bases between. In germline, CDR1 is KGHSH, CDR2 LQKENI. The CDR3 length is 12 residues. Untouched CD4+ T cells were bead-isolated at about 97.7% purity. Points on this clone: Its target is unknown.

This chain links TRBV18 with TRBJ2-1; the D is unclear. The sequencing input was CD4+ T cells from PBMCs. This receptor was taken from a woman between 18 and 30 years old in good health and CMV-seronegative. The CDR3 protein is CASSPRQGSPFF. CDR3 coding DNA: TGTGCCAGCTCACCACGGCAAGGCAGCCCATTCTTC.